The rows below give T cell receptor beta chains drawn from one sample of a study of T cell clonotyping in hematopoietic cell transplantation. Method: immunoSEQ multiplex PCR; TCRdb's copy keeps in-frame clones and lacks some. In the table there are 15,000 to 20,000 clones, 65% to 85% of which are singletons. Sample: peripheral blood mononuclear cells. These receptors were taken from a man in his fifties or sixties in good health. Some clones in this sample may be carry-over from other donors' samples. CDR3s include the opening cysteine and the closing phenylalanine or tryptophan. The order of the fields is V gene, clone size, CDR3 protein. Clone size is given for some rows only: seen once, a few or many times, or a class if the clone is expanded.

V gene: TRBV5-1; clone size: -; CDR3 protein: CASSLTGANEQYF
V gene: TRBV4-1; clone size: -; CDR3 protein: CASSPGTLGGVDGYTF
V gene: TRBV5-8; clone size: -; CDR3 protein: CASSWGNSPLHF
V gene: TRBV5-1; clone size: -; CDR3 protein: CASSLGPQDTEAFF
V gene: TRBV2; clone size: -; CDR3 protein: CASSESRGHVKGAFF
V gene: TRBV30; clone size: -; CDR3 protein: CAWDSEVETEAFF
V gene: TRBV9; clone size: -; CDR3 protein: CASSATSGTDTQYF
V gene: TRBV6-5; clone size: -; CDR3 protein: CASSYSGDTIYF
V gene: TRBV2; clone size: -; CDR3 protein: CASSVEGAAPNTEAFF
V gene: TRBV4-3; clone size: once; CDR3 protein: CASSRSGASYQETQYF
V gene: TRBV27; clone size: -; CDR3 protein: CASSFGNEQFF
V gene: TRBV5-1; clone size: once; CDR3 protein: CACQTGSSGANVLTF
V gene: TRBV2; clone size: few; CDR3 protein: CASSDFSSGQGLNEQYF
V gene: TRBV4-2; clone size: -; CDR3 protein: CASSQEGGNQPQHF
V gene: TRBV30; clone size: -; CDR3 protein: CAWGHRDDSNSPLHF
V gene: TRBV18; clone size: once; CDR3 protein: CASSPPSIGEQYF
V gene: TRBV5-5; clone size: -; CDR3 protein: CASSLSSETQYF
V gene: TRBV6-5; clone size: -; CDR3 protein: CASSDDRGWNTEAFF
V gene: TRBV7-6; clone size: -; CDR3 protein: CASSPRTGQSGNTIYF
V gene: TRBV6-5; clone size: -; CDR3 protein: CASSSRGVTGDGYTF
V gene: TRBV6-6; clone size: -; CDR3 protein: CASRLLAGIQETQYF
V gene: TRBV11-3; clone size: -; CDR3 protein: CASSERGSSYNEQFF
V gene: TRBV7-9; clone size: -; CDR3 protein: CASSLLSRTGELFF
V gene: TRBV6-5; clone size: -; CDR3 protein: CASKIGTGNSPLHF
V gene: TRBV15; clone size: few; CDR3 protein: CATSRDRGQNTEAFF
V gene: TRBV27; clone size: few; CDR3 protein: CASSLDRGDTEAFF
V gene: TRBV5-1; clone size: -; CDR3 protein: CASSLAAGGGSPLHF
V gene: TRBV4-2; clone size: -; CDR3 protein: CASNAEWVTDTQYF
V gene: TRBV5-1; clone size: -; CDR3 protein: CASSADRGPSRETQYF
V gene: TRBV15; clone size: -; CDR3 protein: CATSSDSGGLDEKLFF
V gene: TRBV6-6; clone size: -; CDR3 protein: CASSYSTARLYEQYF
V gene: TRBV4-1; clone size: -; CDR3 protein: CASSQTQGVPYEQYF
V gene: TRBV5-6; clone size: -; CDR3 protein: CASRLWGRSGNTIYF
V gene: TRBV28; clone size: -; CDR3 protein: CASSRLAGGQYF
V gene: TRBV5-6; clone size: -; CDR3 protein: CASSFYWTGRNSPLHF
V gene: TRBV27; clone size: -; CDR3 protein: CASRSLGLNEKLFF
V gene: TRBV6-1; clone size: -; CDR3 protein: CASSEARRTPQHF
V gene: TRBV29-1; clone size: -; CDR3 protein: CSVATSGRGTQYF
V gene: TRBV6-1; clone size: once; CDR3 protein: CASSMQSYSNQPQHF
V gene: TRBV11-2; clone size: -; CDR3 protein: CASSLLSVQETQYF
V gene: TRBV6-6; clone size: -; CDR3 protein: CASRFDGRYGYTF
V gene: TRBV29-1; clone size: -; CDR3 protein: CSVVEVWGTEAFF
V gene: TRBV7-8; clone size: -; CDR3 protein: CASSLTGLAGNTIYF
V gene: TRBV30; clone size: -; CDR3 protein: CAWGPPGATNEKLFF
V gene: TRBV27; clone size: -; CDR3 protein: CASSLGAAPRELFF
V gene: TRBV11-3; clone size: -; CDR3 protein: CASSLGVSGSPTYEQYF
V gene: TRBV19; clone size: once; CDR3 protein: CASSTGTGGLYTQYF
V gene: TRBV5-4; clone size: once; CDR3 protein: CASSLPGSNTIYF
V gene: TRBV28; clone size: -; CDR3 protein: CASTGTTYTDTQYF
V gene: TRBV6-1; clone size: -; CDR3 protein: CASRQVRNTGELFF
V gene: TRBV2; clone size: once; CDR3 protein: CASSADRGETQYF
V gene: TRBV4-2; clone size: -; CDR3 protein: CASSQEGQGPASYNEQFF
V gene: TRBV28; clone size: -; CDR3 protein: CASSLLRGQGYEQYF
V gene: TRBV7-8; clone size: -; CDR3 protein: CASSLGRAGGIGYEQYF